This section outlines one T cell receptor (beta chain) sequence together with its context. The antigen is unknown. Time point here: week 11, during vaccination. The vaccine gave 300 ug of a 20-mer mutant IDH1 peptide subcutaneously per dose. This entry is derived from a study of a mutant IDH1 vaccine in newly diagnosed glioma. Study details: Following radiotherapy alone, or alongside temozolomide cycles, vaccination was started after an interval of 4-6 weeks.

Clones were sequenced by immunoSEQ multiplex PCR, and TCRdb holds only the in-frame ones, with some missing. The data show over 60,000 clones, around nine tenths seen once. Germline V gives CDR1 MNHEY, CDR2 SVGAGI. V was clipped by 4 bases and J by 0 bases, with 10 bases between them. The CDR3 runs to 15 residues. The TCR originated in a man aged 35-49 years with glioma. Material: PBMCs, obtained from a glioma patient whose treatment included an IDH1 peptide vaccine. V gene TRBV6-5 combines with J gene TRBJ2-1; tentatively, D is TRBD1 (6 bases). CDR3 in amino acids: CASSLGDTSYNEQFF. The CDR3 DNA reads as TGTGCCAGCAGTTTAGGGGACACCTCCTACAATGAGCAGTTCTTC.